A single sample gave rise to the 32 T cell receptor beta chains below, sequenced in a study of regulatory T cells in long-lasting Graves disease. Time point noted: newly diagnosed GD, antithyroid drugs for less than 3 months. PBMC RNA was the source of the TCR library. Investigators prepared the TCR beta libraries by applying iRepertoire HTBI primers and Arm-PCR of CDR3 regions. TCRdb called the multiplex PCR reads again in MiXCR, with one record for every CDR3 protein. Of around 500,000 distinct CDR3 sequences listed, around 13% are singletons. These same data were also listed under a study on T cells in Graves' hyperthyroidism and ophthalmopathy.

The source was peripheral blood mononuclear cells (PBMCs), collected at new diagnosis, from a patient treated with antithyroid drugs. The source is a woman aged 30 to 39 with Graves disease.

V usage is TRBV5-1 and J usage is TRBJ1-2, with D possibly being TRBD1 (6 bases). The CDR3 is 14 residues long. Between the trimmed V and J ends, which lost 4 bases and 6 bases, there was a span of 16 bases. CDR1 is SGHRS and CDR2 is YFSETQ in the germline V gene. CDR3 loop: CASSEGDTTHGYTF. The CDR3 DNA reads TGCGCCAGCAGCGAAGGGGACACCACACATGGCTACACCTTC. The whole variable domain, remainder taken from reference TRBV5-1 and TRBJ1-2, is KAGVTQTPRYLIKTRGQQVTLSCSPISGHRSVSWYQQTPGQGLQFLFEYFSETQRNKGNFPGRFSGRQFSNSRSEMNVSTLELGDSALYLCASSEGDTTHGYTFGSGTRLTVV.

Many counts were recorded for this clonotype. The V gene is TRBV6-1, the J gene TRBJ1-2; no reliable D call. Trimming pared 6 bases from V and 2 bases from J, leaving 16 bases between. The V gene's germline CDR1 is MNHNS and CDR2 SASEGT. The CDR3 has 15 amino acids. For the CDR3, the DNA is TGTGCCAGCAGGCCGACCGGGCAGATCAACTATGGCTACACCTTC. It yields the protein CASRPTGQINYGYTF.

This chain uses TRBV9 with TRBJ1-1, with D unresolved. CDR3 size: 17 residues. Looked up from germline, CDR1 is SGDLS and CDR2 is YYNGEE. The V end was cut by 0 bases, the J end by 1 base, with 16 bases between. CDR3 amino acids: CASSVDSERHRNTEAFF. The CDR3 coding sequence is TGTGCCAGCAGCGTAGATTCCGAGAGACACAGGAACACTGAAGCTTTCTTT.

V and J are TRBV29-1 and TRBJ1-2, with TRBD1 identical over 9 bases. Germline CDR1 and CDR2: SQVTM and ANQGSEA. V trimming: 5 bases; J trimming: 2 bases; junction bases outside the gene matches: 9. CDR3 length equals 15 residues. DNA for the CDR3: TGCAGCGTTCCTCAGAGGGACAGGGACAACTATGGCTACACCTTC. Residues: CSVPQRDRDNYGYTF.

The chain employs TRBV7-9 and TRBJ2-2, with D tentatively TRBD1 or TRBD2 (5 bases each). The CDR3 contains 14 residues. Trimming removed 2 bases from V and 5 bases from J, with 9 bases in between. Germline V gene data show CDR1 as SEHNR and CDR2 as FQNEAQ (reference sequence). In nucleotides, the CDR3 is TGTGCCAGCAGCTTAAGCAGGGAGACCGGGGAGCTGTTTTTT. Its translation: CASSLSRETGELFF.

The chain has TRBV5-1 and TRBJ1-2, with 9 bases that match TRBD1. CDR1 and CDR2 (germline): SGHRS, YFSETQ. The V and J ends lost 4 bases and 1 base, in that order; junction bases with no gene match: 2. The CDR3 runs 14 residues. CDR3 protein: CASSRTGDNYGYTF. In DNA, the CDR3 is TGCGCCAGCAGCAGGACAGGGGATAACTATGGCTACACCTTC.

There are a few counts of this clonotype. The V gene is TRBV27, the J gene TRBJ1-4; 7 bases align to TRBD1. V was pared by 2 bases and J by 5 bases, with 5 bases of the junction left unmatched. The germline V gene encodes CDR1 MNHEY and CDR2 SMNVEV (reference sequence). This CDR3 is built from 15 residues. In DNA, the CDR3 is TGTGCCAGCAGTTTACAGGGGGACCTGAATGAAAAACTGTTTTTT. Translated: CASSLQGDLNEKLFF.

This clonotype came up many times. Mismatch with germline at one junction end may stem from a read error. The chain carries TRBV5-5 and TRBJ1-2; maybe TRBD1 (5 bases). From germline, CDR1 is SGHKS and CDR2 YYEKEE (reference sequence). The CDR3 covers 17 residues. In DNA form, the CDR3 reads TGTGCCAGCAGCTTGGATAATGGAGGGGCAGGGAACTCTGGCTACACCTTC. Translating gives CASSLDNGGAGNSGYTF. Variable domain in full (rest from reference TRBV5-5 and TRBJ1-2): DAGVTQSPTHLIKTRGQQVTLRCSPISGHKSVSWYQQVLGQGPQFIFQYYEKEERGRGNFPDRFSARQFPNYSSELNVNALLLGDSALYLCASSLDNGGAGNSGYTFGSGTRLTVV.

The chain couples TRBV4-1 to TRBJ1-1, with D perhaps matching TRBD1 (6 bases). Looked up from germline, CDR1 is MGHRA and CDR2 is YSYEKL. This CDR3 contains 15 residues. The germline V and J ends were trimmed by 3 bases and 0 bases, with 11 bases remaining between them. The CDR3 sequence is CASSHQGHLNTEAFF. The CDR3 bases are TGCGCCAGCAGCCACCAGGGACACCTGAACACTGAAGCTTTCTTT.

There are many counts of this clonotype. The rearrangement joins TRBV3-1 to TRBJ1-3; no definite D call. The CDR3 is made up of 13 amino acids. Deletions cut 3 bases from V and 7 bases from J, with 10 bases between. The germline V gene has CDR1 LGHDT and CDR2 YNNKEL (reference sequence). The CDR3 nucleotides are TGTGCCAGCAGCCACAAGGCGTGGAACACCATATATTTT. Residues: CASSHKAWNTIYF. Filled out from reference TRBV3-1 and TRBJ1-3, the complete variable domain reads DTAVSQTPKYLVTQMGNDKSIKCEQNLGHDTMYWYKQDSKKFLKIMFSYNNKELIINETVPNRFSPKSPDKAHLNLHINSLELGDSAVYFCASSHKAWNTIYFGEGSWLTVV.

This clonotype was counted many times. The CDR3 loop reads CASSPGTGWGGQYF. The CDR3 DNA is TGTGCCAGCAGTCCCGGGACAGGTTGGGGAGGACAGTACTTC. The chain combines TRBV6-1 with TRBJ2-7, with 8 positions matching TRBD1. Looked up from germline, CDR1 is MNHNS and CDR2 is SASEGT. This CDR3 spans 14 amino acids. V trimming: 5 bases; J trimming: 10 bases; junction bases outside the gene matches: 13.

The chain combines TRBV20-1 with TRBJ1-5; D is undetermined. The CDR3 extends over 14 amino acids. Germline CDR1 is DFQATT and CDR2 is SNEGSKA (reference sequence). Trimming left V 3 bases short and J 2 bases short, with 11 bases between. CDR3 DNA sequence: TGCAGTGCTAGGAGGGCTGGGGGCAATCAGCCCCAGCATTTT. Protein product: CSARRAGGNQPQHF.

The table lists this clonotype with many counts. The chain combines TRBV9 with TRBJ2-3; D possibly corresponds to TRBD2 (5 bases). The CDR3 has 15 residues. V was cut by 0 bases and J by 2 bases, with 10 bases left in between. Germline values: CDR1 SGDLS, CDR2 YYNGEE. CDR3 protein: CASSVVGGLTDTQYF. CDR3 DNA: TGTGCCAGCAGCGTAGTTGGCGGACTCACAGATACGCAGTATTTT.

This clonotype turned up a few times. The gene calls are TRBV20-1 and TRBJ1-2, with D perhaps matching TRBD1 (6 bases). Looked up from germline, CDR1 is DFQATT and CDR2 is SNEGSKA (reference sequence). The V end lost 6 bases, the J end lost 1 base, and 15 bases lay between the germline ends. This CDR3 comprises 14 residues. The CDR3 loop is CSASPQGYNYGYTF. The CDR3 nucleotides read TGCAGTGCGAGCCCCCAGGGGTATAACTATGGCTACACCTTC.

This clonotype was observed at least ten times. The genes are TRBV19 and TRBJ1-2; 11 bases align to TRBD1. CDR1 and CDR2 from the germline V gene are LNHDA and SQIVND (reference sequence). The CDR3 is 18 amino acids. V dropped 1 base and J dropped 4; count of bases not matched to a gene: 11. For the CDR3, the DNA is TGTGCCAGTAGTATAGCTGACTCCACCGGGACAGGGGGCTATGGCTACACCTTC. Its protein is CASSIADSTGTGGYGYTF.

This clonotype was seen at least ten times. This chain connects TRBV30 to TRBJ1-1; perhaps TRBD1 as D (5 bases). CDR1 GTSNPN and CDR2 SVGIG come from the germline V gene (reference sequence). The CDR3 consists of 17 residues. The CDR3 region is CATTTEWAPGMDTEAFF. CDR3 DNA: TGTGCTACTACAACAGAGTGGGCCCCAGGGATGGACACTGAAGCTTTCTTT.

This clonotype appeared many times. The chain is built from TRBV15 and TRBJ1-5; the D gene is possibly TRBD1 (6 bases). CDR1 is LNHNV, CDR2 YYDKDF, per germline (reference sequence). V was shortened by 5 bases and J by 6 bases, with 20 bases between the two germline ends. The CDR3 covers 16 residues. The CDR3 nucleotides read TGTGCCACCAGCCCACGAGGGTCACAGGGAGCTCAGCCCCAGCATTTT. Its protein is CATSPRGSQGAQPQHF.

The table lists this clonotype with a few counts. The V and J genes are TRBV20-1 and TRBJ2-7; D could derive from TRBD1 or TRBD2 (5 bases each). Trimming left V 1 base short and J 0 bases short, with 13 bases between. Germline assignment: CDR1 DFQATT and CDR2 SNEGSKA (reference sequence). The length of the CDR3 is 15 residues. This CDR3 is CSARGSAGSSYEQYF. The CDR3 DNA is TGCAGTGCTAGAGGCTCCGCAGGGAGCTCCTACGAGCAGTACTTC.

At least ten counts were recorded for this clonotype. The J gene is TRBJ1-2, the V gene TRBV18; tentatively, D is TRBD1 (6 bases). Trimming cost V 2 bases and J 4 bases, with 20 bases left between them. From germline, CDR1 is KGHSH and CDR2 LQKENI. The CDR3 sequence is 17 residues long. This CDR3 is CASSPTSGHRPSYGYTF. DNA of the CDR3: TGTGCCAGCTCACCAACTTCGGGACACCGACCTAGCTATGGCTACACCTTC.

This chain joins TRBV4-1 and TRBJ1-1; D uncertain. The CDR3 consists of 13 residues. Trimming removed 4 bases at V and 8 bases at J, with 14 bases between. Germline CDR1 is MGHRA and CDR2 is YSYEKL. The CDR3 DNA sequence: TGCGCCAGCAGCCGAGAAAATGAAGAGGAAGCTTTCTTT. The encoded protein is CASSRENEEEAFF.

About this clonotype: A far bigger clonotype differs at one base, so this is likely a read error. This sequence joins TRBV7-2 and TRBJ2-4; D is perhaps TRBD2 (6 bases). TRBJ2-5 explains the end of the DNA better; the J call may be wrong. The CDR3 contains 14 residues. CDR1 is SGHTA and CDR2 is FQGNSA in the germline V gene. CDR3 protein: CAGSLVGGRKTQYF. In nucleotides, the CDR3 is TGTGCCGGCAGCTTAGTGGGGGGTAGAAAGACCCAGTACTTC.

The chain has TRBV20-1 and TRBJ2-7; 7 bases match TRBD2. Looked up from germline, CDR1 is DFQATT and CDR2 is SNEGSKA (reference sequence). The CDR3 is 12 residues long. The CDR3 sequence: CRPMREFNEQYF. DNA of the CDR3: TGCAGGCCTATGCGGGAGTTCAACGAGCAGTACTTC.

The chain carries TRBV11-2 and TRBJ2-1; D not certain. CDR3 length equals 15 residues. Germline CDR1 SGHAT, CDR2 FQNNGV. Trimming pared 0 bases from V and 8 bases from J, leaving 14 bases between. The CDR3 here is CASSLEGLLSDEQFF. The DNA of the CDR3 is TGTGCCAGCAGCTTAGAAGGTCTCCTATCAGATGAGCAGTTCTTC.

V gene TRBV7-8 combines with J gene TRBJ2-3, with 9 bases matching TRBD2. The CDR3 runs 22 residues. Germline lookup yields CDR1 SGHVS and CDR2 FQNEAQ. The V gene end was trimmed by 5 bases and the J gene end by 2 bases; junction bases not matched to a gene: 26. The CDR3 DNA is TGTGCCAGCAGCCGTCCGAAAGTCACTAGCGGGTTTACTTACTCCCACACAGATACGCAGTATTTT. Its translation: CASSRPKVTSGFTYSHTDTQYF.

This clonotype was seen ten or more times. DNA of the CDR3: TGTGCCACCAGTGGATCGACAGGGACGTTTTCGGGCGGCTACACCTTC. Residues: CATSGSTGTFSGGYTF. The chain joins TRBV24-1 to TRBJ1-2; 7 bases match TRBD1. The germline V gene encodes CDR1 KGHDR and CDR2 SFDVKD. Trimming cost V 5 bases and J 8 bases; bases outside gene matches: 16. The CDR3 loop spans 16 amino acids.

The chain employs TRBV3-1 and TRBJ1-6; 8 bases are shared with TRBD1. Germline lookup yields CDR1 LGHDT and CDR2 YNNKEL (reference sequence). Trimming at V came to 4 bases and at J to 3 bases, leaving 8 bases not matched to a gene. This CDR3 has 17 residues. The CDR3: CASSLGTGANYNSPLHF. The DNA of the CDR3 is TGTGCCAGCAGCCTCGGGACAGGAGCAAACTATAATTCACCCCTCCACTTT.

Ten or more counts support this clonotype. V and J are TRBV11-3 and TRBJ1-4; tentatively, D is TRBD1 (5 bases). With 5 bases removed from V and 7 bases from J, the gap between germline ends came to 17 bases. CDR1 and CDR2 (germline): SGHNT, YENEEA. The CDR3 runs 15 residues. The CDR3 spells CASSPGGSGGEKLFF. CDR3 DNA sequence: TGTGCCAGCAGCCCCGGAGGGTCCGGGGGTGAAAAACTGTTTTTT.

This clonotype was seen a few times. A much bigger clone sits one base away, suggesting this may be a read error. The chain couples TRBV3-1 to TRBJ2-3; tentative D call: TRBD2 (5 bases). Trimming pared 4 bases from V and 8 bases from J, leaving 16 bases between. This CDR3 comprises 14 residues. Per the germline V gene, CDR1 is LGHDT and CDR2 is YNNKEL (reference sequence). DNA for the CDR3: TGTGCCAGCAGCCGAGGGTCCCTGGCGTCTACGCAGTATTTT. As protein: CASSRGSLASTQYF.

This clonotype was detected a few times. The chain joins TRBV27 to TRBJ2-7, with D hard to call. The CDR3 spans 14 residues. V lost 4 bases and J 5 bases, leaving 15 bases between the germline ends. Per germline, CDR1 MNHEY and CDR2 SMNVEV (reference sequence). CDR3 protein: CASSWRLGRDEQYF. CDR3 sequence (DNA): TGTGCCAGCAGTTGGCGCCTGGGAAGAGACGAGCAGTACTTC.

The chain combines TRBV27 with TRBJ1-3; tentative D call: TRBD1 (5 bases). V was pared by 6 bases and J by 0 bases, with 15 bases between. The CDR3 extends over 16 amino acids. Germline-derived CDR1 and CDR2 are MNHEY and SMNVEV (reference sequence). CDR3 loop: CASSPGGDNSGNTIYF. The DNA of the CDR3 is TGTGCCAGCAGCCCTGGAGGGGATAACTCTGGAAACACCATATATTTT.

As concerns this clonotype: Just one base apart from a much larger clone, this may be a read error. The chain has TRBV6-5 and TRBJ2-5; 11 bases map to TRBD2. The CDR3 consists of 14 residues. CDR1 and CDR2 from the germline V gene are MNHEY and SVGAGI. V lost 0 bases, J lost 11 bases, and 5 bases stayed unmatched. This CDR3 reads CASSYSLAGGEQYF. CDR3 nucleotides: TGTGCCAGCAGTTACTCGTTAGCGGGAGGGGAGCAGTACTTC.

On this clonotype itself: This may come from a read error, since a much larger clone is one base off. This sequence joins TRBV28 and TRBJ1-4; D is unresolved. Germline CDR1 MDHEN, CDR2 SYDVKM. This CDR3 contains 14 residues. V shed 9 bases and J shed 0 bases, with 11 bases lying between them. In nucleotides, the CDR3 is TGTGCCAGAAGGCGAGCCGCAACTAATGAAAAACTGTTTTTT. Amino acid sequence: CARRRAATNEKLFF.